The 20 T cell receptor beta chains listed next were all sequenced from one sample in a study of cytomegalovirus exposure and HLA in healthy donors. The PCR made use of 60 Vbeta and 13 Jbeta primers. Measured with immunoSEQ multiplex PCR; TCRdb has only the in-frame clones, and not every one. The data contain some 140,000 clones, around 73% of them singletons. The sample taken for sequencing was PBMCs. Source of these receptors: a middle-aged woman in good health and CMV-seronegative.

V usage is TRBV6-1 and J usage is TRBJ2-6, with D possibly being TRBD1 (6 bases). The V gene's germline CDR1 is MNHNS and CDR2 SASEGT. Trimming took off 6 bases at V and 1 base at J, with 10 bases between the two ends. The CDR3 extends over 15 amino acids. This CDR3 is CASREQGSGANVLTF. For the CDR3, the DNA is TGTGCCAGCAGGGAACAGGGATCTGGGGCCAACGTCCTGACTTTC.

A note on this clone: A read error may account for a junction end that differs from germline. The chain's CDR3 is CSSSRDRAGYTF. CDR3 DNA sequence: TGTTCCAGCAGCCGGGACAGGGCTGGCTACACCTTC. This chain uses TRBV7-9 with TRBJ1-2, with TRBD1 matching 9 bases. Germline CDR1 is SEHNR and CDR2 is FQNEAQ (reference sequence). The CDR3 consists of 12 residues. Full variable domain (missing parts from reference TRBV7-9 and TRBJ1-2): DTGVSQNPRHKITKRGQNVTFRCDPISEHNRLYWYRQTLGQGPEFLTYFQNEAQLEKSRLLSDRFSAERPKGSFSTLEIQRTEQGDSAMYLCSSSRDRAGYTFGSGTRLTVV.

This clone was recorded a few times. This same CDR3 is encoded by further DNA sequences in the sample. The CDR3 region is CASSVWTGGADTQYF. The CDR3 nucleotides are TGTGCCAGCAGCGTTTGGACAGGCGGGGCAGATACGCAGTATTTT. V is TRBV9 and J is TRBJ2-3; tentatively, D is TRBD1 (7 bases). The CDR3 has 15 residues. V was clipped by 2 bases and J by 4 bases, with 14 bases between them. CDR1 is SGDLS and CDR2 is YYNGEE in the germline V gene.

The chain recombines TRBV18 with TRBJ2-2; 8 positions agree with TRBD1. Germline CDR1 and CDR2: KGHSH and LQKENI. V shed 2 bases and J 2 bases; nucleotides not matched to a gene: 13. CDR3 length: 19 residues. This CDR3 is CASSPAISRPGGNTGELFF. CDR3 bases: TGTGCCAGCTCACCAGCAATAAGCAGGCCAGGGGGCAACACCGGGGAGCTGTTTTTT.

The chain combines TRBV6-1 with TRBJ2-5; the D is unclear. The CDR3 has 12 residues. V lost 7 bases and J 4 bases, leaving 10 bases between the germline ends. Germline V gives CDR1 MNHNS, CDR2 SASEGT. CDR3 residues: CASIGSGETQYF. The CDR3 DNA follows: TGTGCCAGCATCGGGTCGGGAGAGACCCAGTACTTC.

This clone was recorded only once. The rearrangement joins TRBV19 to TRBJ1-1; maybe TRBD1 (6 bases). Germline lookup yields CDR1 LNHDA and CDR2 SQIVND (reference sequence). With 6 bases removed from V and 2 bases from J, the gap between germline ends came to 10 bases. The CDR3 totals 13 residues. The CDR3 reads CASRGQSNTEAFF. The DNA for the CDR3 is TGTGCCAGTAGAGGACAGAGTAACACTGAAGCTTTCTTT.

DNA for the CDR3: TGTGCCATCAGTGGACCACAGGGAGGGACTGAAGCTTTCTTT. Translated: CAISGPQGGTEAFF. The chain links TRBV10-3 to TRBJ1-1; possibly TRBD1 for D (6 bases). V lost 4 bases to trimming and J lost 5 bases, with 14 bases between them. The CDR3 consists of 14 residues. Germline V gene sequence: CDR1 ENHRY, CDR2 SYGVKD.

This chain links TRBV28 with TRBJ2-5, with TRBD1 matching over 9 bases. The ends lost 4 bases at V and 5 bases at J; junction bases unmatched: 11. The CDR3 runs 16 residues. Germline lookup yields CDR1 MDHEN and CDR2 SYDVKM. CDR3 sequence reads: CASSSSSQGAAETQYF. The CDR3 DNA follows: TGTGCCAGCAGTTCATCCTCACAGGGGGCGGCGGAGACCCAGTACTTC.

V gene TRBV5-1 combines with J gene TRBJ1-5; D is unclear. Germline assignment: CDR1 SGHRS and CDR2 YFSETQ. The CDR3 consists of 13 residues. V was trimmed by 4 bases and J by 2 bases, leaving 7 bases between them. The CDR3 protein is CASSPEGNQPQHF. The CDR3 nucleotides read TGCGCCAGCAGCCCGGAGGGCAATCAGCCCCAGCATTTT.

This clone came up once. V gene TRBV29-1 combines with J gene TRBJ2-7; maybe TRBD1 (5 bases). Germline CDR1 SQVTM, CDR2 ANQGSEA. The V end lost 3 bases, the J end lost 0 bases, and 6 bases lay between the germline ends. CDR3 length equals 12 residues. CDR3 protein: CSVEDNSYEQYF. DNA of the CDR3: TGCAGCGTTGAGGACAACTCCTACGAGCAGTACTTC.

The V gene is TRBV5-1, the J gene TRBJ1-2; the D gene is possibly TRBD1 (5 bases). Trimming removed 4 bases from V and 1 base from J, with 11 bases in between. CDR1 SGHRS and CDR2 YFSETQ come from the germline V gene. This CDR3 contains 14 residues. The CDR3: CASSPAGVNYGYTF. The CDR3 DNA reads TGCGCCAGCAGCCCGGCGGGGGTTAACTATGGCTACACCTTC. The full variable domain, with the rest looked up from reference TRBV5-1 and TRBJ1-2, is KAGVTQTPRYLIKTRGQQVTLSCSPISGHRSVSWYQQTPGQGLQFLFEYFSETQRNKGNFPGRFSGRQFSNSRSEMNVSTLELGDSALYLCASSPAGVNYGYTFGSGTRLTVV.

V usage is TRBV23-1 and J usage is TRBJ1-5; D is possibly TRBD1 (5 bases). TRBV23-1 is assigned to the ORF class and has an uncertain function. Trimming removed 2 bases from V and 0 bases from J, with 11 bases in between. The CDR3 length is 16 residues. CDR3 amino acids: CASSQPDSYSNQPQHF. The CDR3 coding sequence is TGCGCCAGCAGTCAACCCGACAGCTATAGCAATCAGCCCCAGCATTTT.

Only one count was recorded for this clone. The V gene is TRBV7-9, the J gene TRBJ2-1; the D gene is possibly TRBD2 (7 bases). V gave up 5 bases and J gave up 0 bases, with 14 bases separating them. Looked up from germline, CDR1 is SEHNR and CDR2 is FQNEAQ (reference sequence). The CDR3 is 16 residues long. In nucleotides, the CDR3 is TGTGCCAGCAGCCCTAGGGGGGGGAGCTCCTACAATGAGCAGTTCTTC. Its translation is CASSPRGGSSYNEQFF.

V and J are TRBV28 and TRBJ2-5; D is uncertain. Germline V gene data show CDR1 as MDHEN and CDR2 as SYDVKM. CDR3 size: 14 residues. V lost 3 bases, J lost 2 bases, and 10 bases lay in between. CDR3 amino acids: CASSLGEPQETQYF. The CDR3 region has the DNA TGTGCCAGCAGTTTGGGCGAGCCACAAGAGACCCAGTACTTC.

CDR3 in amino acids: CASSLNTGNTGELFF. The CDR3 DNA sequence: TGCGCCAGCAGCCTAAACACAGGGAACACCGGGGAGCTGTTTTTT. The chain couples TRBV5-1 to TRBJ2-2; perhaps TRBD1 as D (5 bases). Looked up from germline, CDR1 is SGHRS and CDR2 is YFSETQ. Trimming pared 4 bases from V and 1 base from J, leaving 11 bases between. The CDR3 has 15 amino acids.

The CDR3 protein is CATSTKGVSYNEQFF. CDR3 bases: TGTGCCACCAGTACAAAGGGGGTCTCCTACAATGAGCAGTTCTTC. V and J are TRBV15 and TRBJ2-1, with D tentatively TRBD1 (6 bases). The germline V gene encodes CDR1 LNHNV and CDR2 YYDKDF (reference sequence). The CDR3 loop spans 15 amino acids. V was pared by 6 bases and J by 0 bases, with 12 bases between. The full variable domain, in which reference TRBV15 and TRBJ2-1 provide the parts outside the CDR3, is DAMVIQNPRYQVTQFGKPVTLSCSQTLNHNVMYWYQQKSSQAPKLLFHYYDKDFNNEADTPDNFQSRRPNTSFCFLDIRSPGLGDTAMYLCATSTKGVSYNEQFFGPGTRLTVL.

V is TRBV6-5 and J is TRBJ1-2, with 8 bases matching TRBD1. CDR1 and CDR2 from the germline V gene are MNHEY and SVGAGI. The CDR3 contains 15 residues. V lost 0 bases to trimming and J lost 5 bases; unmatched junction nucleotides: 5. The CDR3 protein is CASSYSTGAGYGYTF. As DNA, the CDR3 is TGTGCCAGCAGTTACTCGACAGGGGCGGGGTATGGCTACACCTTC.

This clone was detected only a few times. V and J are TRBV1 and TRBJ2-7; the table assigns TRBD2, which was not confirmed against the DNA. TRBV1 is a recognized pseudogene. CDR3 length: 23 amino acids. The CDR3 bases are TGCACCAGCAGCCAAGTACCATCTGGCGCGAAACTGGGGACTAGCGGGGGGGAATACGAGCAGTACGTC. Residues: CTSSQVPSGAKLGTSGGEYEQYV.

This chain joins TRBV7-8 and TRBJ2-3, with 11 positions matching TRBD1. The CDR3 totals 18 residues. V shed 5 bases, J shed 6 bases, and the junction held 16 bases outside the gene matches. Looked up from germline, CDR1 is SGHVS and CDR2 is FQNEAQ. The CDR3 is CASSAGLDRGREGDTQYF. The CDR3 DNA reads as TGTGCCAGCAGCGCCGGTTTGGACAGGGGGCGCGAGGGGGATACGCAGTATTTT. Complete variable domain (other parts from reference TRBV7-8 and TRBJ2-3): GAGVSQSPRYKVAKRGQDVALRCDPISGHVSLFWYQQALGQGPEFLTYFQNEAQLDKSGLPSDRFFAERPEGSVSTLKIQRTQQEDSAVYLCASSAGLDRGREGDTQYFGPGTRLTVL.

In DNA, the CDR3 is TGTGCCAGCAGCGTAGACGTCAGGGTAACGACTGAAGCTTTCTTT. Encoded protein: CASSVDVRVTTEAFF. This sequence joins TRBV9 and TRBJ1-1; tentative D call: TRBD1 (5 bases). The CDR3 length is 15 residues. CDR1 and CDR2 (germline): SGDLS, YYNGEE. Trimming stripped 0 bases from V and 5 bases from J, with 14 bases between.